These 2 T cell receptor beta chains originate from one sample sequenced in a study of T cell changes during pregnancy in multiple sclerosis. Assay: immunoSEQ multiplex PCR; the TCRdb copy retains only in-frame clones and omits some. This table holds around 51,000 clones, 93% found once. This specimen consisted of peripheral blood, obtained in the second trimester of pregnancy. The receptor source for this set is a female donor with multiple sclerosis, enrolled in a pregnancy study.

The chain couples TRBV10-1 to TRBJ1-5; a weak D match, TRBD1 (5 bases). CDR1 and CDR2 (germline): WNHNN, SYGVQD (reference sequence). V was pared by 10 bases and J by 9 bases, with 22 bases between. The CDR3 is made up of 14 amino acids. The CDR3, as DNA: TGCGCCACCATGGGAGGCAGGGCGCAGGGGCCCCAGCATTTT. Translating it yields CATMGGRAQGPQHF.

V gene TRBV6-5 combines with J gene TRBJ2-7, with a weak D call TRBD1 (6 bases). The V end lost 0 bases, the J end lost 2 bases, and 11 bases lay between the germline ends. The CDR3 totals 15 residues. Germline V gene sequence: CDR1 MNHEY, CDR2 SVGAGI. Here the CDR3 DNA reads TGTGCCAGCAGTTACTCTGGACAGCAGACCTACGAGCAGTACTTC. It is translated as CASSYSGQQTYEQYF.